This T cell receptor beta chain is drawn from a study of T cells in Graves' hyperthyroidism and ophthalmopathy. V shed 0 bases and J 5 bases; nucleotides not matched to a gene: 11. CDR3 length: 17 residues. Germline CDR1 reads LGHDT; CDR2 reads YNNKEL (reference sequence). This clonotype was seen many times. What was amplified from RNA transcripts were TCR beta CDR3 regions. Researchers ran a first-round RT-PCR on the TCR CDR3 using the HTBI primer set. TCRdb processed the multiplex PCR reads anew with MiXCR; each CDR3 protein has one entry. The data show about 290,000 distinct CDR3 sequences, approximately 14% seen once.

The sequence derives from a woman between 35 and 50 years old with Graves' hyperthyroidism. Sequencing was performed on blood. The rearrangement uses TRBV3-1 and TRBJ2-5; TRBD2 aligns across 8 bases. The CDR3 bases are TGTGCCAGCAGCCAAGAGTTTTTGAGCGGGAGCGGTGAGACCCAGTACTTC. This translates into CASSQEFLSGSGETQYF.